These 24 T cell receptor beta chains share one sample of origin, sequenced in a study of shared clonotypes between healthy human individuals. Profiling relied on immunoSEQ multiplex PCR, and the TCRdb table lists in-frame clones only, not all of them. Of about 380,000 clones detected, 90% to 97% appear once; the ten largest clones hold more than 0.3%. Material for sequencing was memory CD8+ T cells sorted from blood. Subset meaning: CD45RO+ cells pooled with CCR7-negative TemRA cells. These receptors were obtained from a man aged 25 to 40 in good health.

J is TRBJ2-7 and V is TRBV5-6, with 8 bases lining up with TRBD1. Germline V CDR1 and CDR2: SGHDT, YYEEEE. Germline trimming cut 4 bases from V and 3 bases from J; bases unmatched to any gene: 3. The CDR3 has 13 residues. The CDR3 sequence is CASSRGQDYEQYF. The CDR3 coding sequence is TGTGCCAGCAGCCGGGGACAGGACTACGAGCAGTACTTC.

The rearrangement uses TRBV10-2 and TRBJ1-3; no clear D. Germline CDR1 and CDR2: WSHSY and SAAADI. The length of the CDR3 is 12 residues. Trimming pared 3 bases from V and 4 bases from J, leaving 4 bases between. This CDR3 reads CASSESGNTIYF. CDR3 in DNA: TGCGCCAGCAGTGAATCAGGAAACACCATATATTTT.

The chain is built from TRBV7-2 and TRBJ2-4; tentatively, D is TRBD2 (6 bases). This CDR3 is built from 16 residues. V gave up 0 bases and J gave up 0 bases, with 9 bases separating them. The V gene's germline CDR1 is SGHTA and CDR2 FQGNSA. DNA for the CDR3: TGTGCCAGCAGCTTAGCCCCTAGCGAAGCCAAAAACATTCAGTACTTC. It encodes CASSLAPSEAKNIQYF.

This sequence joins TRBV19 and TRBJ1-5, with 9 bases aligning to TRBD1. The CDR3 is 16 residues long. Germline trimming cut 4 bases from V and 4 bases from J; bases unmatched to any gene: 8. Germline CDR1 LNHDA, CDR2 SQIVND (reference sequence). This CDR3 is CASSNRDRVGNQPQHF. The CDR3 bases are TGTGCCAGTAGTAACCGGGACAGGGTAGGTAATCAGCCCCAGCATTTT.

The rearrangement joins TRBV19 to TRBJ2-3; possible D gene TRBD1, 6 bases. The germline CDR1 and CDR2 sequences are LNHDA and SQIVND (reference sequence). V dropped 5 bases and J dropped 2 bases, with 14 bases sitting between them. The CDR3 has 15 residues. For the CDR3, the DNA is TGTGCCAGTAGTCTACAGGGTTTAACCACAGATACGCAGTATTTT. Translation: CASSLQGLTTDTQYF.

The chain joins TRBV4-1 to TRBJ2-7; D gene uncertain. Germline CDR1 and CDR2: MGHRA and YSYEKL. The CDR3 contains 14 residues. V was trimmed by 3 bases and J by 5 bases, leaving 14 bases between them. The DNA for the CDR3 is TGCGCCAGCAGCCACAGTGTGCTCCAAAACGAGCAGTACTTC. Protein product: CASSHSVLQNEQYF.

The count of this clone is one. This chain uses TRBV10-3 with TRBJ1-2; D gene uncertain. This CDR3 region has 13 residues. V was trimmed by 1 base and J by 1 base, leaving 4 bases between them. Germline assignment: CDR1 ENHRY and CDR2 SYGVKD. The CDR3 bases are TGTGCCATCAGTGAGTTGGGTAACTATGGCTACACCTTC. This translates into CAISELGNYGYTF.

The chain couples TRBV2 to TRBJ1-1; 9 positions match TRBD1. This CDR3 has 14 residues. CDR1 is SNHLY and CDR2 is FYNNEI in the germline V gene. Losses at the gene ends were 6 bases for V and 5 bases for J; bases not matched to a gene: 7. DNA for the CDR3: TGTGCCAGCAGGCTCTCGGGACAGGGTACTGAAGCTTTCTTT. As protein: CASRLSGQGTEAFF.

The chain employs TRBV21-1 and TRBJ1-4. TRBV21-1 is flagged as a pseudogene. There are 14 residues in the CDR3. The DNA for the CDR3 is TGTGCCAGCAATTGCTTAGCAACTAATGAAAAACTGTTTTTT. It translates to CASNCLATNEKLFF.

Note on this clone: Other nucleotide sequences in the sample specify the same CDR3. The CDR3 coding sequence is TGCGCCAGCAGCCAGGGACAGGGGGCGTCCTACGAGCAGTACTTC. Its protein product is CASSQGQGASYEQYF. The V and J genes are TRBV4-1 and TRBJ2-7; 12 bases are shared with TRBD1. In germline, CDR1 is MGHRA, CDR2 YSYEKL. The junction had 1 base not matched to a gene; V was cut back by 3 bases and J by 1 base. The CDR3 length is 15 residues.

The CDR3 is CASSLGQGGQPQHF. Written as DNA, the CDR3 is TGTGCCAGCAGTCTCGGACAGGGCGGGCAGCCCCAGCATTTT. The chain joins TRBV6-6 to TRBJ1-5; TRBD1 agrees at 8 bases. The V gene end was trimmed by 5 bases and the J gene end by 7 bases; junction bases not matched to a gene: 7. CDR1 is MNHNY and CDR2 is SVGAGI in the germline V gene (reference sequence). The CDR3 loop spans 14 amino acids.

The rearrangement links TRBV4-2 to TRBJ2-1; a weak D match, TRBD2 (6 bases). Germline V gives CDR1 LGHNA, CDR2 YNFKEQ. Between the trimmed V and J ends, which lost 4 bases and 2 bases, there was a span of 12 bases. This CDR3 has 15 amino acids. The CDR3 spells CASSRASAPYNEQFF. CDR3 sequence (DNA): TGTGCCAGCAGCCGCGCTAGCGCCCCCTACAATGAGCAGTTCTTC.

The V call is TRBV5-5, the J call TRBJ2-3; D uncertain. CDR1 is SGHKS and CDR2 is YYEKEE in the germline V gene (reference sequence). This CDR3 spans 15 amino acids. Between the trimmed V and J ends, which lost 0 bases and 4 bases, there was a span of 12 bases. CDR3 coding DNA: TGTGCCAGCAGCTTGGGGTCGGGTAGGGCAGATACGCAGTATTTT. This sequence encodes CASSLGSGRADTQYF. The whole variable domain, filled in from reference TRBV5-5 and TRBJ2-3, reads DAGVTQSPTHLIKTRGQQVTLRCSPISGHKSVSWYQQVLGQGPQFIFQYYEKEERGRGNFPDRFSARQFPNYSSELNVNALLLGDSALYLCASSLGSGRADTQYFGPGTRLTVL.

CDR3 loop: CATSRGPGLAGEQFF. The CDR3 bases are TGTGCCACCAGCAGAGGACCGGGACTAGCGGGTGAGCAGTTCTTC. The chain employs TRBV15 and TRBJ2-1; the match to TRBD2 covers 12 bases. The CDR3 covers 15 residues. V was clipped by 1 base and J by 9 bases; unmatched bases: 4. The germline gives CDR1 LNHNV, CDR2 YYDKDF (reference sequence).

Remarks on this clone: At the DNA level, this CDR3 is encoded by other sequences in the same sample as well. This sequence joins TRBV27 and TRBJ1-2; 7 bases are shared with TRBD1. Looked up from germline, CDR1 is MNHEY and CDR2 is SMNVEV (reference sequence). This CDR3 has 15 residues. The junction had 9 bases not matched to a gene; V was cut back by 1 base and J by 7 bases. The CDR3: CASSLYVQGRSGYTF. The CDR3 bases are TGTGCCAGCAGTTTATACGTACAGGGGAGGAGTGGCTACACCTTC.

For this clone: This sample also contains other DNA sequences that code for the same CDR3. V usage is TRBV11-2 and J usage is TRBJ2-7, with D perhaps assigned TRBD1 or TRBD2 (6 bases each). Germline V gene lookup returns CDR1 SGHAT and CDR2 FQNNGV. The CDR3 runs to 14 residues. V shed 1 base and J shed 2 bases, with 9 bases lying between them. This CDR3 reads CASSLGGAPYEQYF. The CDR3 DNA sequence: TGTGCCAGCAGCTTAGGGGGGGCCCCCTACGAGCAGTACTTC.

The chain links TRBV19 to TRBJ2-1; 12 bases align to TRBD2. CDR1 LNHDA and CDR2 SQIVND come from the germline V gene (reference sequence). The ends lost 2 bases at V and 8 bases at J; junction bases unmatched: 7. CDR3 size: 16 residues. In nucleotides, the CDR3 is TGTGCCAGTAGTATAAAGGAGGGACTAGCGGGCTATGAGCAGTTCTTC. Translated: CASSIKEGLAGYEQFF.

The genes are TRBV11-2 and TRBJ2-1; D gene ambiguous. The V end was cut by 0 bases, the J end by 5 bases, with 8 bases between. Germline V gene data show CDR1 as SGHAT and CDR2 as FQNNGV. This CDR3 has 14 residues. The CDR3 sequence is CASSLEGRNNEQFF. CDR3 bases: TGTGCCAGCAGCTTAGAAGGACGGAACAATGAGCAGTTCTTC.

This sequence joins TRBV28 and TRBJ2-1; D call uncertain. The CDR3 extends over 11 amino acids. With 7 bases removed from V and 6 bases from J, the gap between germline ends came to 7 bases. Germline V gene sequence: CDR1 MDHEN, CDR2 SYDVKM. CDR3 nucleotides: TGTGCCAGCATGGTTGTCAATGAGCAGTTCTTC. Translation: CASMVVNEQFF.

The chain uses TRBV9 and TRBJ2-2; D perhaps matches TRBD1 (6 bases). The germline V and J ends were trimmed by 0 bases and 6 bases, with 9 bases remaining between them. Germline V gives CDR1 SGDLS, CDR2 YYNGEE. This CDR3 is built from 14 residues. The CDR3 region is CASSVEQGAGELFF. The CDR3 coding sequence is TGTGCCAGCAGCGTAGAACAGGGAGCCGGGGAGCTGTTTTTT.

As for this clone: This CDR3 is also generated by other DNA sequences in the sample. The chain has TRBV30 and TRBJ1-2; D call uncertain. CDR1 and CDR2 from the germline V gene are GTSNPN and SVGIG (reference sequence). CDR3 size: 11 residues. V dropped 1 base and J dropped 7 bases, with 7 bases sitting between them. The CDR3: CAWSGGVGYTF. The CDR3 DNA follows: TGTGCCTGGAGTGGCGGGGTTGGCTACACCTTC.

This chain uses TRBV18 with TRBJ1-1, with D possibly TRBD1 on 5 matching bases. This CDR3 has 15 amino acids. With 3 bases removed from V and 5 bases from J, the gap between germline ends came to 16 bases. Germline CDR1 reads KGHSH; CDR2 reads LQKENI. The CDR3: CASSPALLAGTEAFF. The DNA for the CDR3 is TGTGCCAGCTCACCGGCCCTATTGGCAGGGACTGAAGCTTTCTTT.

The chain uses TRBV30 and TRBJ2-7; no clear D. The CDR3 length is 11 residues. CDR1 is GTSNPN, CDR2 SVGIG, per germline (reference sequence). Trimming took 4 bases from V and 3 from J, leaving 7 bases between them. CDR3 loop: CAWNSIYEQYF. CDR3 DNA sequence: TGTGCCTGGAATTCCATCTACGAGCAGTACTTC.

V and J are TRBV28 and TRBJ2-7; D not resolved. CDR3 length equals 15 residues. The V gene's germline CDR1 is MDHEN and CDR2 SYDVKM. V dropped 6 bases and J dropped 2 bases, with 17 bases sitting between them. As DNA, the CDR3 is TGTGCCAGCAGCTGGGTGGCCAGAGCAGCCTACGAGCAGTACTTC. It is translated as CASSWVARAAYEQYF.